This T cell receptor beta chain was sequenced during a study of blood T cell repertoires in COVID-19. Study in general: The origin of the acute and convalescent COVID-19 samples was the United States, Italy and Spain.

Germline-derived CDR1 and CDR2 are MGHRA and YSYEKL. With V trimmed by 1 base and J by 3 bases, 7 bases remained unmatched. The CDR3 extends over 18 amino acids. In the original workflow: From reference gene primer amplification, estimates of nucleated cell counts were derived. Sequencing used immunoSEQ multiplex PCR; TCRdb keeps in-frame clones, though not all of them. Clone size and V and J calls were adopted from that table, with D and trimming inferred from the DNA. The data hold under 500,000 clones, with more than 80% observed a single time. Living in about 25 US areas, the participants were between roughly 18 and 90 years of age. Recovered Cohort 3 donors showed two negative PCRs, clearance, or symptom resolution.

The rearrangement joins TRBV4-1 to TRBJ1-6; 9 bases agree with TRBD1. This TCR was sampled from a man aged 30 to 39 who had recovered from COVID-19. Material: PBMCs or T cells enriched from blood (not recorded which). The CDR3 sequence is CASSQAEGQGYYNSPLHF. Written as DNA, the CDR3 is TGCGCCAGCAGCCAAGCTGAGGGACAGGGTTACTATAATTCACCCCTCCACTTT.